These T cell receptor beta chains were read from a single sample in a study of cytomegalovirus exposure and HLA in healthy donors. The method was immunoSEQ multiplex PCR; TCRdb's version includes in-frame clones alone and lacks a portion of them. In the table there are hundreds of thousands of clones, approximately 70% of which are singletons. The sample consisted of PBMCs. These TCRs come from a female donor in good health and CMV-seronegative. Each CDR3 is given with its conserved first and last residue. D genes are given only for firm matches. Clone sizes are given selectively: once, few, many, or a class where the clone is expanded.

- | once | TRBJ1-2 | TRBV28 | CASSRQNYGYTF | TGTGCCAGCAGTCGACAAAACTATGGCTACACCTTC
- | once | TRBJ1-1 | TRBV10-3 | CAIMGNGNTEAFF | TGTGCCATCATGGGCAACGGGAACACTGAAGCTTTCTTT
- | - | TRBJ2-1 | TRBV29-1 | CSVEALSSYNEQFF | TGCAGCGTTGAGGCCCTCAGCTCCTACAATGAGCAGTTCTTC
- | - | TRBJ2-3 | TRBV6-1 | CASLTRATDTQYF | TGTGCCAGCCTCACTAGGGCCACGGATACGCAGTATTTT
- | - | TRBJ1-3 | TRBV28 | CASSTGQSSGNTIYF | TGTGCCAGCAGTACCGGACAGAGCTCTGGAAACACCATATATTTT
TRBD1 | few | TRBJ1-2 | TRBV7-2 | CASSSLPTGIDYGYTF | TGTGCCAGCAGCTCCTTACCGACAGGGATCGACTATGGCTACACCTTC
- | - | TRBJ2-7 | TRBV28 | CASSFFPPKEEQYF | TGTGCCAGCAGTTTTTTCCCGCCGAAGGAGGAGCAGTACTTC
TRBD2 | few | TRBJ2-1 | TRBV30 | CAWRYLAGVGEQFF | TGTGCCTGGAGATATCTAGCGGGAGTAGGAGAGCAGTTCTTC
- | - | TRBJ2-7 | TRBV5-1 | CASSFYQTDSYEQCF | TGCGCCAGCAGCTTTTATCAGACTGATTCCTACGAGCAGTGCTTC
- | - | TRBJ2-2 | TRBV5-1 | CASSLLGAGLFF | TGCGCCAGCAGCTTGTTGGGGGCTGGGCTGTTTTTT
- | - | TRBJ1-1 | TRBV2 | CASNEVPNTEAFF | TGTGCCAGCAACGAGGTTCCGAACACTGAAGCTTTCTTT
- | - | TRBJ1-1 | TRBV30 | CAWRGQTPEAFF | TGTGCCTGGAGGGGACAAACTCCTGAAGCTTTCTTT
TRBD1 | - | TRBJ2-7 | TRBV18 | CASSPLATGDTEQYF | TGTGCCAGCTCACCACTCGCGACAGGGGACACCGAGCAGTACTTC
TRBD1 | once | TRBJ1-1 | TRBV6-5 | CASSLGRGDSTEAFF | TGTGCCAGCAGTTTGGGCAGGGGGGATAGCACTGAAGCTTTCTTT
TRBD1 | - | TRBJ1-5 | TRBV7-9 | CASSKIPGQGGNQPQHF | TGTGCCAGCAGCAAAATCCCGGGACAGGGTGGCAATCAGCCCCAGCATTTT
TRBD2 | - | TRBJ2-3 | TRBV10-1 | CASSESTSGGTDTQYF | TGCGCCAGCAGTGAGTCGACTAGCGGAGGCACAGATACGCAGTATTTT
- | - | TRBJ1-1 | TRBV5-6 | CASSLRSTDRLEAFF | TGTGCCAGCAGCTTAAGATCCACGGACAGACTTGAAGCTTTCTTT
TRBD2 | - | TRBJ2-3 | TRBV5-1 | CASSLGLAGGSTDTQYF | TGCGCCAGCAGCTTGGGACTAGCGGGAGGCAGCACAGATACGCAGTATTTT
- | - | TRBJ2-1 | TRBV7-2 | CASSFDGSFGNEQFF | TGTGCCAGCAGCTTTGACGGGAGTTTCGGCAATGAGCAGTTCTTC
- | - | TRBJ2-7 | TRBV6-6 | CASSFPGSGDYEQYF | TGTGCCAGCAGTTTCCCGGGCTCCGGGGACTACGAGCAGTACTTC
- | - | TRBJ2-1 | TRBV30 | CAWSGRLGDNEQFF | TGTGCCTGGAGCGGACGACTAGGGGACAATGAGCAGTTCTTC
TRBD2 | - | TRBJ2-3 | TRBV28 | CASSLAGVGTDTQYF | TGTGCCAGCTCATTAGCGGGGGTGGGCACAGATACGCAGTATTTT
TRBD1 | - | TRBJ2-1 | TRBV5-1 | CASSLQPRQGFNEQFF | TGCGCCAGCAGCTTGCAGCCCCGACAGGGGTTCAATGAGCAGTTCTTC
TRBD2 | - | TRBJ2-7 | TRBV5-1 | CASSLEHSGGYEQYF | TGCGCCAGCAGCTTGGAACACAGCGGGGGTTACGAGCAGTACTTC
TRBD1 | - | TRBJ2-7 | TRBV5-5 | CASSATGTGLHEQYF | TGTGCCAGCAGCGCGACCGGGACAGGTCTCCACGAGCAGTACTTC
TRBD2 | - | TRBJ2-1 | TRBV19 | CASCRAGGSGSYNEQFF | TGTGCCAGTTGCCGAGCGGGAGGGTCGGGTTCCTACAATGAGCAGTTCTTC
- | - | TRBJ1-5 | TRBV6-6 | CASRLQGPSYQPQHF | TGTGCCAGCAGACTACAGGGTCCCAGCTATCAGCCCCAGCATTTT
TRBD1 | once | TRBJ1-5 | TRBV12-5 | CASGLAQDRGGKPQHF | TGTGCTAGTGGTTTGGCCCAGGACAGGGGTGGAAAGCCCCAGCATTTT
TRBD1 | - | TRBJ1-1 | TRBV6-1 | CASRHTGGTEAFF | TGTGCCAGCAGGCATACAGGGGGCACTGAAGCTTTCTTT
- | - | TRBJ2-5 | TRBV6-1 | CASSEGGQETQYF | TGTGCCAGCAGTGAAGGGGGCCAGGAGACCCAGTACTTC
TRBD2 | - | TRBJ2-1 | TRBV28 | CASNLAGGFDEQFF | TGTGCCAGCAATCTAGCGGGAGGTTTCGATGAGCAGTTCTTC
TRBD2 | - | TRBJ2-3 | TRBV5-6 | CASSPVTSGRGTSTDTQYF | TGTGCCAGCAGCCCGGTCACTAGCGGGAGGGGCACTAGCACAGATACGCAGTATTTT